This T cell receptor (beta chain) was obtained from a study of blood T cells in healthy people across ages. Study background: About one barcoded beta molecule per two T cells was captured by template switching.

With 0 bases removed from V and 7 bases from J, the gap between germline ends came to 5 bases. Germline V CDR1 and CDR2: SGDLS, YYNGEE. The CDR3 is 12 amino acids. For the second PCR, which ran for about 6 to 11 cycles, a sample-barcoded 5' primer and a J-beta primer mix were used. Via MiXCR, TCRdb re-called the 5' RACE reads, giving one row per CDR3 protein. Of about a million distinct CDR3 sequences in the sample, about 48% were seen once. Source material: blood. The V call is TRBV9, the J call TRBJ2-1; D is unresolved. The clonotype comes from a man in his thirties or forties in good health. CDR3 loop: CASSVATNEQFF. The DNA of the CDR3 is TGTGCCAGCAGCGTAGCTACGAATGAGCAGTTCTTC.